The 15 T cell receptor beta chains in this list originate from one sample, sequenced in a study of CD8+CD57+ T cells in acquired aplastic anemia. Whoever was chosen for sequencing had shown CD8+CD57+ cell expansion by flow cytometry. CDR3 and TCR beta VDJ profiling relied on a genomic DNA template. TCRdb recomputed calls from the reads with MiXCR, one row per CDR3 protein. Of approximately 220,000 distinct CDR3 sequences detected, more than 40% appear once; the ten largest clones hold 7.8%. The sample taken for sequencing was sorted CD4+, CD8+, or CD8+CD57+ T cells (not recorded which) from PBMCs. The source of these receptors is a human donor with aplastic anemia.

This clonotype was seen a handful of times. The rearrangement joins TRBV5-1 to TRBJ2-7; 9 bases are a match to TRBD2. The V and J ends lost 2 bases and 3 bases, in that order; junction bases with no gene match: 6. Germline assignment: CDR1 SGHRS and CDR2 YFSETQ. This CDR3 is built from 15 residues. The CDR3 DNA reads TGCGCCAGCAGCTTAGGTTCTAGCGGGATCTACGAGCAGTACTTC. Translation: CASSLGSSGIYEQYF.

The V and J genes are TRBV15 and TRBJ1-5; D is uncertain. Trimming took off 7 bases at V and 0 bases at J, with 7 bases between the two ends. From germline, CDR1 is LNHNV and CDR2 YYDKDF (reference sequence). The CDR3 covers 13 residues. CDR3: CATIRDSNQPQHF. The DNA of the CDR3 is TGTGCCACCATTAGGGATAGCAATCAGCCCCAGCATTTT.

This clonotype was observed at least ten times. The chain links TRBV6-5 to TRBJ2-3; 7 bases map to TRBD2. The CDR3 has 16 amino acids. From germline, CDR1 is MNHEY and CDR2 SVGAGI. After removal of 0 bases from V and 2 bases from J, the junction contained 5 bases not matched to a gene. The CDR3 loop reads CASSYSGGGATDTQYF. The CDR3 bases are TGTGCCAGCAGTTACTCGGGGGGAGGGGCCACAGATACGCAGTATTTT.

This clonotype was seen a single time. The chain links TRBV7-3 to TRBJ2-3; 10 bases fit TRBD1. V was pared by 5 bases and J by 2 bases, with 7 bases of the junction left unmatched. Germline values: CDR1 SGHTA, CDR2 FQGTGA. CDR3 length equals 16 residues. In DNA, the CDR3 is TGTGCCAGCAGCCCAAGGACAGGGGGTCCCACAGATACGCAGTATTTT. It is translated as CASSPRTGGPTDTQYF.

This clonotype has ten or more counts. J is TRBJ2-3 and V is TRBV5-8, with D hard to call. This CDR3 has 16 amino acids. CDR1 SGHTS and CDR2 YDEGEE come from the germline V gene. Trimming stripped 2 bases from V and 0 bases from J, with 13 bases between. DNA of the CDR3: TGTGCCAGCAGCTTTATGGTAGAAGTCAGCACAGATACGCAGTATTTT. Translated: CASSFMVEVSTDTQYF. The full variable domain, with the rest looked up from reference TRBV5-8 and TRBJ2-3, is EAGVTQSPTHLIKTRGQQATLRCSPISGHTSVYWYQQALGLGLQFLLWYDEGEERNRGNFPPRFSGRQFPNYSSELNVNALELEDSALYLCASSFMVEVSTDTQYFGPGTRLTVL.

There are many counts of this clonotype. The chain recombines TRBV19 with TRBJ1-5; D perhaps matches TRBD1 (6 bases). The CDR3 totals 12 residues. The germline CDR1 and CDR2 sequences are LNHDA and SQIVND (reference sequence). Trimming stripped 6 bases from V and 9 bases from J, with 12 bases between. The CDR3 DNA follows: TGTGCCAGTAGGGACGGGGGGCGGCCCCAGCATTTT. It encodes CASRDGGRPQHF.

The V and J genes are TRBV7-2 and TRBJ2-5; 11 bases agree with TRBD2. Unmatched junction bases numbered 14, after V lost 9 bases and J lost 5 bases. Germline loops: CDR1 SGHTA, CDR2 FQGNSA. The CDR3 runs 16 residues. The CDR3 loop is CASRLAGGPSVETQYF. CDR3 DNA sequence: TGTGCCAGTCGCTTAGCGGGGGGGCCGAGCGTCGAGACCCAGTACTTC.

This clonotype was seen repeatedly, ten times or more. The chain employs TRBV7-2 and TRBJ2-7; 14 positions agree with TRBD2. Germline trimming cut 1 base from V and 5 bases from J; bases unmatched to any gene: 7. There are 17 residues in the CDR3. Germline loops: CDR1 SGHTA, CDR2 FQGNSA. The CDR3, as DNA: TGTGCCAGCAGCTTAGGGGCCTCGGGACTAGCGGGGGACGAGCAGTACTTC. It translates to CASSLGASGLAGDEQYF.

Ten or more counts support this clonotype. The J gene is TRBJ1-2, the V gene TRBV7-9; D perhaps matches TRBD1 (5 bases). Germline V gene lookup returns CDR1 SEHNR and CDR2 FQNEAQ (reference sequence). The V end lost 1 base, the J end lost 3 bases, and 9 bases lay between the germline ends. There are 14 residues in the CDR3. The CDR3 coding sequence is TGTGCCAGCAGCTTAGGGGGCGCGGACTATGGCTACACCTTC. Residues: CASSLGGADYGYTF. The whole variable domain, remainder taken from reference TRBV7-9 and TRBJ1-2, is DTGVSQNPRHKITKRGQNVTFRCDPISEHNRLYWYRQTLGQGPEFLTYFQNEAQLEKSRLLSDRFSAERPKGSFSTLEIQRTEQGDSAMYLCASSLGGADYGYTFGSGTRLTVV.

The chain has TRBV2 and TRBJ2-3; D is perhaps TRBD1 or TRBD2 (6 bases each). Germline V gene data show CDR1 as SNHLY and CDR2 as FYNNEI. The CDR3 contains 18 residues. Trimming took off 6 bases at V and 2 bases at J, with 24 bases between the two ends. CDR3 region: CASRPSPPRGRNTDTQYF. In nucleotides, the CDR3 is TGTGCCAGCAGACCCTCTCCCCCTCGGGGGCGGAACACAGATACGCAGTATTTT. Full variable domain (missing parts from reference TRBV2 and TRBJ2-3): EPEVTQTPSHQVTQMGQEVILRCVPISNHLYFYWYRQILGQKVEFLVSFYNNEISEKSEIFDDQFSVERPDGSNFTLKIRSTKLEDSAMYFCASRPSPPRGRNTDTQYFGPGTRLTVL.

The chain carries TRBV25-1 and TRBJ1-1; D unresolved. CDR1 is MGHDK and CDR2 is SYGVNS in the germline V gene. The CDR3 has 14 residues. Trimming took off 3 bases at V and 6 bases at J, with 14 bases between the two ends. This CDR3 is CASSDSGGLAEAFF. The CDR3 bases are TGTGCCAGCAGTGATTCCGGTGGTCTGGCTGAAGCTTTCTTT.

The rearrangement links TRBV6-4 to TRBJ1-6, with unresolved D. CDR3 length: 17 residues. V shed 3 bases and J shed 0 bases, with 12 bases lying between them. Germline values: CDR1 MRHNA, CDR2 SNTAGT. CDR3 protein: CASSESRESSYNSPLHF. DNA for the CDR3: TGTGCCAGCAGTGAATCTCGGGAGAGCTCCTATAATTCACCCCTCCACTTT.

The rearrangement uses TRBV7-9 and TRBJ2-5; 10 bases align to TRBD2. The germline gives CDR1 SEHNR, CDR2 FQNEAQ (reference sequence). The CDR3 consists of 14 residues. V was pared by 8 bases and J by 9 bases, with 12 bases of the junction left unmatched. CDR3 region: CASRRLAGAGAQYF. DNA for the CDR3: TGTGCCAGCCGACGACTAGCGGGTGCTGGGGCCCAGTACTTC.

The V and J genes are TRBV7-3 and TRBJ1-1; TRBD1 aligns across 7 bases. This CDR3 spans 14 amino acids. Germline V gene data show CDR1 as SGHTA and CDR2 as FQGTGA. V lost 5 bases and J lost 4; bases outside the gene matches: 7. CDR3 protein: CASSRDRVPTEAFF. The CDR3, as DNA: TGTGCCAGCAGCCGCGACAGGGTTCCCACTGAAGCTTTCTTT. Full variable domain (remainder filled in from reference TRBV7-3 and TRBJ1-1): GAGVSQTPSNKVTEKGKYVELRCDPISGHTALYWYRQSLGQGPEFLIYFQGTGAADDSGLPNDRFFAVRPEGSVSTLKIQRTERGDSAVYLCASSRDRVPTEAFFGQGTRLTVV.

This clonotype was recorded many times. The V call is TRBV19, the J call TRBJ1-2; D gene ambiguous. The CDR3 covers 19 residues. The V gene lost 1 base and the J gene lost 1 base, with 22 bases spanning the gap. Germline CDR1 is LNHDA and CDR2 is SQIVND (reference sequence). The CDR3: CASSIGRPRLGLHNYGYTF. Written as DNA, the CDR3 is TGTGCCAGTAGTATAGGCAGGCCGCGGCTAGGGCTTCATAACTATGGCTACACCTTC.